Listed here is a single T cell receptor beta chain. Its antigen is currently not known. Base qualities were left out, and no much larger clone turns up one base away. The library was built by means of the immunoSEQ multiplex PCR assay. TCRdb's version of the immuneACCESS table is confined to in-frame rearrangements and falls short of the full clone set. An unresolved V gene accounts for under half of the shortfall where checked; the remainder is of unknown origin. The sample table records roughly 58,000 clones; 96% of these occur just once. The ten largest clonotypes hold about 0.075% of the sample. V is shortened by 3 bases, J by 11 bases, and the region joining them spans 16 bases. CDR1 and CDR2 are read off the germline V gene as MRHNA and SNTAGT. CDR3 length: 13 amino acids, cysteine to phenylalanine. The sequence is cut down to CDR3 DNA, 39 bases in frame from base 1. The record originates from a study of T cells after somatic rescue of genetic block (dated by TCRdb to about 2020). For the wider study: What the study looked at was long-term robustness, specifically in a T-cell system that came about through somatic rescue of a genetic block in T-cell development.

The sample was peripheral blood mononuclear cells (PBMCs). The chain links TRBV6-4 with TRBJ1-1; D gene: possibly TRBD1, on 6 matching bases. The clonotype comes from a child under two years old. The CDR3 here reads CASSEGARTKAFF. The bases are TGTGCCAGCAGTGAGGGGGCCCGGACCAAGGCTTTCTTT.